The 2 T cell receptor beta chains given below trace back to one sample, sequenced in a study of monozygotic twins with inflammatory bowel disease. TCRdb derives one entry per CDR3 protein from the 5' RACE reads, leaving out DNA. The sample data list more than 300,000 distinct CDR3 sequences. What was sequenced was blood. The receptors shown here come from a human donor with ulcerative colitis or Crohn's disease, or a healthy co-twin of an affected twin (not recorded which).

V gene TRBV6-1 combines with J gene TRBJ1-1; with no DNA, the TCRdb D assignment of TRBD1 cannot be verified. The CDR3 is made up of 16 amino acids. From germline, CDR1 is MNHNS and CDR2 SASEGT. CDR3 loop: CASRRTGGPGVIEAFF.

This rearrangement joins TRBV6-5 to TRBJ2-5; the TRBD1 assignment by TCRdb is unverifiable without DNA. The germline gives CDR1 MNHEY, CDR2 SVGAGI. CDR3 length: 15 residues. CDR3 residues: CASSSPGRIQETQYF.